The 5 T cell receptor beta chains listed next were all sequenced from one sample in a study of blood T cell repertoires in COVID-19. Profiling relied on immunoSEQ multiplex PCR, and the TCRdb table lists in-frame clones only, not all of them. The sample has about 100,000 clones; roughly nine tenths are singletons. The sequenced sample consisted of peripheral blood. The receptors derive from a man in his forties or fifties with active COVID-19.

The chain is built from TRBV11-2 and TRBJ2-1; D perhaps matches TRBD1 (6 bases). V lost 3 bases to trimming and J lost 3 bases, with 12 bases between them. The CDR3 loop spans 15 amino acids. Germline assignment: CDR1 SGHAT and CDR2 FQNNGV. The CDR3, as DNA: TGTGCCAGCAGCTTCTCCAGGGGCCACTACAATGAGCAGTTCTTC. As protein: CASSFSRGHYNEQFF.

CDR3 residues: CASSLMGLDAFF. The CDR3 DNA follows: TGTGCCAGCAGCTTAATGGGGCTGGATGCTTTCTTT. The chain combines TRBV5-4 with TRBJ1-1, with a possible D match to TRBD1 (5 bases). With 2 bases removed from V and 11 bases from J, the gap between germline ends came to 13 bases. The CDR3 contains 12 residues. Germline V lookup: CDR1 SGHNT, CDR2 YYREEE (reference sequence).

This chain connects TRBV3-1 (or the pseudogene TRBV3-2) to TRBJ2-1, with D possibly matching TRBD2 (5 bases). The ends were cut back, 0 bases at V and 15 bases at J, with 18 bases in the middle. The CDR3 runs to 14 residues. Germline-derived CDR1 and CDR2 are LGHDT and YNNKEL (reference sequence). The CDR3 sequence: CASSQDSIGLATFF. For the CDR3, the DNA is TGTGCCAGCAGCCAAGATTCAATCGGGCTAGCAACGTTCTTC.

The chain links TRBV15 to TRBJ1-1; TRBD1 matches at 10 bases. This CDR3 is built from 17 residues. Looked up from germline, CDR1 is LNHNV and CDR2 is YYDKDF (reference sequence). Trimming cost V 5 bases and J 0 bases; bases outside gene matches: 9. CDR3 residues: CATSAEGTGDLNTEAFF. DNA for the CDR3: TGTGCCACCAGCGCGGAGGGGACAGGGGATTTGAACACTGAAGCTTTCTTT.

V usage is TRBV7-6 and J usage is TRBJ2-7; 8 nucleotides match TRBD2. CDR3 length: 15 residues. From germline, CDR1 is SGHVS and CDR2 FNYEAQ. V lost 6 bases and J lost 2; bases outside the gene matches: 9. The CDR3 sequence: CASRRSAGDTYEQYF. The CDR3 region has the DNA TGTGCCAGCAGGAGATCAGCGGGGGATACCTACGAGCAGTACTTC.